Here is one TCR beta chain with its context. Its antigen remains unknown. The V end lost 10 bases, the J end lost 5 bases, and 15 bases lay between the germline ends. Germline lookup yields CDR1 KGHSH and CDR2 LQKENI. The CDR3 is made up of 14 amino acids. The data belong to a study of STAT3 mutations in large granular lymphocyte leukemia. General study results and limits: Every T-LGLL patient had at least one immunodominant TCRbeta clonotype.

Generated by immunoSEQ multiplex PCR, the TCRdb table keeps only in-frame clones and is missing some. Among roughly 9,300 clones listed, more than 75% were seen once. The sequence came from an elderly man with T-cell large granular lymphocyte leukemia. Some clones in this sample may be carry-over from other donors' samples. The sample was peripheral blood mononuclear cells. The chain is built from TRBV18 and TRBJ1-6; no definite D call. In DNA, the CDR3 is TGTGCCACCCGGGCCTCCGGGGATAATTCACCCCTCCACTTT. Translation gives CATRASGDNSPLHF.